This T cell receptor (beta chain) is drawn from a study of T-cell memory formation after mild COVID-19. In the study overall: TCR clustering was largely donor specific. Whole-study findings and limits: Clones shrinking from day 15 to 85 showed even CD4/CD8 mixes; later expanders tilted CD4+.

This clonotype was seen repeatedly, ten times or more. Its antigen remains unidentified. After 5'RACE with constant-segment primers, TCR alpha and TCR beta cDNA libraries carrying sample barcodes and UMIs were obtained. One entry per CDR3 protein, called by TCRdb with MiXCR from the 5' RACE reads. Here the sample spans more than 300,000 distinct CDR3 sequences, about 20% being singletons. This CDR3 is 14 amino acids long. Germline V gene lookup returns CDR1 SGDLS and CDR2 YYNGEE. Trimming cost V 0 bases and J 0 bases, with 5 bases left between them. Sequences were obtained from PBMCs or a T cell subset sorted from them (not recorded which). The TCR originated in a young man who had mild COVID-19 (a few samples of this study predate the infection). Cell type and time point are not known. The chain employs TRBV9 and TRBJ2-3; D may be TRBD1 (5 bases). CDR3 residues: CASSVGGSTDTQYF. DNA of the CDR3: TGTGCCAGCAGCGTAGGGGGCAGCACAGATACGCAGTATTTT. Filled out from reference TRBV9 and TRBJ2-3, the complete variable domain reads DSGVTQTPKHLITATGQRVTLRCSPRSGDLSVYWYQQSLDQGLQFLIQYYNGEERAKGNILERFSAQQFPDLHSELNLSSLELGDSALYFCASSVGGSTDTQYFGPGTRLTVL.